Below, one TCR beta chain is given with its context. Antigen specificity is unknown. The data stem from a study of glioma-infiltrating T cells after dendritic cell vaccination. Study results and limitations: Estimated pretreatment TIL content predicted outcome after dendritic cell vaccination.

The protocol was immunoSEQ multiplex PCR, while the TCRdb copy is restricted to in-frame clones and leaves out a portion. The sample contains 99,000 or so clones, around 87% of which appear only once. Indicated time point: after dendritic cell vaccination, including at tumor progression/relapse. V was cut by 3 bases and J by 10 bases, with 10 bases left in between. Germline-derived CDR1 and CDR2 are GTSNPN and SVGIG (reference sequence). The CDR3 covers 12 residues. This receptor was taken from a human donor with glioblastoma. This sequence joins TRBV30 and TRBJ2-6; D perhaps matches TRBD2 (5 bases). The sample consisted of blood, taken after dendritic cell vaccination. CDR3 bases: TGTGCCTGGAGCTCGGGGTTTAACGTCCTGACTTTC. Its translation is CAWSSGFNVLTF. Complete variable domain (other parts from reference TRBV30 and TRBJ2-6): SQTIHQWPATLVQPVGSPLSLECTVEGTSNPNLYWYRQAAGRGLQLLFYSVGIGQISSEVPQNLSASRPQDRQFILSSKKLLLSDSGFYLCAWSSGFNVLTFGAGSRLTVL.